This is a list of T cell receptor beta chains from one sample in a study of early T cells in non-severe SARS-CoV-2 infection. MiXCR, applied by TCRdb to the 5' RACE reads, yields one record per CDR3 protein. Of tens of thousands of distinct CDR3 sequences listed, around 10% are singletons. The sequencing here drew on whole blood, taken at baseline. These receptor sequences come from an adult who was a healthcare worker with PCR-confirmed SARS-CoV-2 infection or an uninfected control (not recorded which). CDR3s include the opening cysteine and the closing phenylalanine or tryptophan. The D gene is left open where the match is weak. Clone size appears in some rows only: once, few, many, or a class for an expanded clone.

J gene | D gene | V gene | clone size | CDR3 DNA | CDR3 protein
TRBJ2-5 | TRBD1 | TRBV12-3/TRBV12-4 | NA | TGTGCCAGCAGACTTTCAGGGGGCCAAGAGACCCAGTACTTC | CASRLSGGQETQYF
TRBJ2-7 | NA | TRBV7-8 | large | TGTGCCAGCAGCCCAGGGTTTGTGCAGGGGTCCTACGAGCAGTACTTC | CASSPGFVQGSYEQYF
TRBJ1-1 | NA | TRBV27 | NA | TGTGCCAGCAGTTTATCGCGGTTCAGGAACACTGAAGCTTTCTTT | CASSLSRFRNTEAFF
TRBJ1-4 | TRBD1 | TRBV5-1 | many | TGCGCCAGCAGCGGGACAGCAACTAATGAAAAACTGTTTTTT | CASSGTATNEKLFF
TRBJ2-5 | TRBD1 | TRBV9 | few | TGTGCCAGCAGCATCCCGACAGGGGGGCAAGAGACCCAGTACTTC | CASSIPTGGQETQYF
TRBJ2-7 | NA | TRBV7-6 | few | TGTGCCAGCAGCCCTCGGGGCGACGAGCAGTACTTC | CASSPRGDEQYF
TRBJ1-2 | TRBD1 | TRBV3-1 | NA | TGTGCCAGCAGCCAATCGGACAGGATTAACTATGGCTACACCTTC | CASSQSDRINYGYTF
TRBJ1-4 | TRBD1 | TRBV5-6 | NA | TGTGCCAGCAGCTTTAGGACAGGGGGTGCAACTAATGAAAAACTGTTTTTT | CASSFRTGGATNEKLFF
TRBJ1-1 | NA | TRBV6-1 | many | TGTGCCAGCAATGTAAGGGGGGGCCTGAACACTGAAGCTTTCTTT | CASNVRGGLNTEAFF
TRBJ1-4 | TRBD1 | TRBV5-6 | few | TGTGCCAGCAGCAGACGACAGGGGGTTGGTGAAAAACTGTTTTTT | CASSRRQGVGEKLFF
TRBJ1-4 | NA | TRBV29-1 | few | TGCAGCGTGCTCCAGGCCGTCGGGGAAAAACTGTTTTTT | CSVLQAVGEKLFF
TRBJ1-1 | NA | TRBV11-2 | NA | TGTGCCAGCAGCTCTAGAGGGGGCACTGAAGCTTTCTTT | CASSSRGGTEAFF
TRBJ2-3 | NA | TRBV10-3 | few | TGTGCCATCAATACGGACAACTGGGACACAGATACGCAGTATTTT | CAINTDNWDTDTQYF
TRBJ2-5 | NA | TRBV3-1 | NA | TGTGCCAGCAGCCTCGGGACCGCGCAAGAGACCCAGTACTTC | CASSLGTAQETQYF
TRBJ2-1 | NA | TRBV11-2 | few | TGTGCCAGCAGCTCGTCAGGCGGTGAGCAGTTCTTC | CASSSSGGEQFF
TRBJ1-5 | NA | TRBV3-1 | NA | TGTGCCAGCAGCCAAGCCCGGGGTAATCAGCCCCAGCATTTT | CASSQARGNQPQHF